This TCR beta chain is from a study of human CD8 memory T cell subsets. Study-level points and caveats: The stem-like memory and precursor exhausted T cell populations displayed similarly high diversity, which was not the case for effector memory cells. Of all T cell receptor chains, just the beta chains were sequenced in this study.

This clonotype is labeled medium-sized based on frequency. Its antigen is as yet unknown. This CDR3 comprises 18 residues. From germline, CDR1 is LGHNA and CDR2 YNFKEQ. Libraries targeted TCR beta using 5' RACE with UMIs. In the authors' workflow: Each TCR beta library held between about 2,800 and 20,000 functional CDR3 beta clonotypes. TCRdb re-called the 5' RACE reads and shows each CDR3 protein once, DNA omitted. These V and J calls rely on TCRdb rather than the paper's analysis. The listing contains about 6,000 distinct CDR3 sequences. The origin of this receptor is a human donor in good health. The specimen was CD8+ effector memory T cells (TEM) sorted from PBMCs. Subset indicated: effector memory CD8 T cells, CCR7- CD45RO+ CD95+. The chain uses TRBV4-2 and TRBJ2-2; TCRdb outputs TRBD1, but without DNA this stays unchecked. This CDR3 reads CASSQGPVSGEYSGELFF.